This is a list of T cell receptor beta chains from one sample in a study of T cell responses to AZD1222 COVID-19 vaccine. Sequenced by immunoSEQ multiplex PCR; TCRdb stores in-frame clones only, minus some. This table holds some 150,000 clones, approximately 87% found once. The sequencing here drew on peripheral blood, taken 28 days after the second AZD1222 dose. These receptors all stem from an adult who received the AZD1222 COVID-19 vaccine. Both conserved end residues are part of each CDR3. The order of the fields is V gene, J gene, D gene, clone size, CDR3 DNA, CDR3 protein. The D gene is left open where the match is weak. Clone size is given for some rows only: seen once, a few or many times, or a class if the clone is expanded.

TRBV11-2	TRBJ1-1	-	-	TGTGCCAGCAGCCGGGGGGCTGAAGCTTTCTTT	CASSRGAEAFF
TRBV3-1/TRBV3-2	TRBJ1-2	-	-	TGTGCCAGCAGCCTTCCCACGACGGGGAACCGTCATGGCTACACCTTC	CASSLPTTGNRHGYTF
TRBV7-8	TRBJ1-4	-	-	TGTGCCAGCAGCCCCCAACGCGGCAGTTCAACTAATGAAAAACTGTTTTTT	CASSPQRGSSTNEKLFF
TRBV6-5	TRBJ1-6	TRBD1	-	TGTGCCGCCAGGGGGTCCCACCATAATTCACCCCTCCACTTT	CAARGSHHNSPLHF
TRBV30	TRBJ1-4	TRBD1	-	TGTGCCTGGAGTGCCGGTACCGGGACAGGGGTTGAAAAACTGTTTTTT	CAWSAGTGTGVEKLFF
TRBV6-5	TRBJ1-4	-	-	TGTGCCAGCAGTTGGGACTGGGGGGAAAAACTGTTTTTT	CASSWDWGEKLFF
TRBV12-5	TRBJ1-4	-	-	TGTGCTAGTTCCGAGGGTACCCACGAAAAACTGTTTTTT	CASSEGTHEKLFF
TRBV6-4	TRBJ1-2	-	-	TGTGCCAGCAGTGACTCAGGAGGAGCTTTTAACTATGGCTACACCTTC	CASSDSGGAFNYGYTF
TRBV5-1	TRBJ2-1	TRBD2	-	TGCGCCAGCAGCTTAGAACTACTAGCGGGGGCTAGAGAGCAGTTCTTC	CASSLELLAGAREQFF
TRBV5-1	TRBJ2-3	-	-	TGCGCCAGCAGTTTTGGGTTGGCTGGGCGGGCAGATACGCAGTATTTT	CASSFGLAGRADTQYF
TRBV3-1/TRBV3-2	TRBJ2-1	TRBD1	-	TGTGCCAGCAGCCAAGAGGTAGACAGGGTCGAAGGTGAGCAGTTCTTC	CASSQEVDRVEGEQFF
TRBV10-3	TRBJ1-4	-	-	TGTGCCATCGAACGTAATGAAAAACTGTTTTTT	CAIERNEKLFF
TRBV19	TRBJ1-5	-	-	TGTGCCAGTAGTATCCGGGAGATCCAGCCCCAGCATTTT	CASSIREIQPQHF
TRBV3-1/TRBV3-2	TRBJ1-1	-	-	TGTGCCAGCAGCCACGGGAGGAACACTGAAGCTTTCTTT	CASSHGRNTEAFF
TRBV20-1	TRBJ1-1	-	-	TGCAGTGCTAGAGTTAGCACTGAAGCTTTCTTT	CSARVSTEAFF
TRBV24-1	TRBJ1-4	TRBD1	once	TGTGCCACCAGTGACAGGGACAGGGGGCGAAGGGGGGATGAAAAACTGTTTTTT	CATSDRDRGRRGDEKLFF
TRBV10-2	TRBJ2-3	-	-	TGCGCCAGTAGGCGGACCTCTAGCACAGATACGCAGTATTTT	CASRRTSSTDTQYF
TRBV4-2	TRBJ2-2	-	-	TGTGCCAGCAGCGAGGGGGACACCGGGGAGCTGTTTTTT	CASSEGDTGELFF
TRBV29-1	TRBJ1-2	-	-	TGCAGCGTTGAAGGTCTGAGGGGCTACACCTTC	CSVEGLRGYTF
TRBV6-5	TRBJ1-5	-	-	TGTGCCAGCAGGCGCACAGGGAGAAGCAATCAGCCCCAGCATTTT	CASRRTGRSNQPQHF
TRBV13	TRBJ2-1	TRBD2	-	TGTGCCAGCAGCTTCAGGACTAGCGGGGGCCCAATACACAATGAGCAGTTCTTC	CASSFRTSGGPIHNEQFF
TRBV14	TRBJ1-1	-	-	TGTGCCAGCAGCCAACTTACAGGTATGAACACTGAAGCTTTCTTT	CASSQLTGMNTEAFF
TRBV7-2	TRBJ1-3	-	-	TGTGCCAGCAGCTCTAGGACAAGAAGCTCTGGAAACACCATATATTTT	CASSSRTRSSGNTIYF